The 19 T cell receptor beta chains in this list originate from one sample, sequenced in a study of regulatory and conventional T cells in RAG deficiency. Blood CD4+ CD25-low CD127-high conventional T cells supplied the genomic DNA template. Measured with immunoSEQ multiplex PCR; TCRdb has only the in-frame clones, and not every one. The sample holds about 46,000 clones; approximately 90% are singletons and the top ten take about 0.53%. A further study also used this sample, focusing on regulatory T cells. This second study says: Amplification used 52 TRBV primers and 13 TRBJ primers.

The sample was CD4+ effector T cells sorted from blood. The receptors originated from a human donor in good health.

Points on this clone: A read error may account for a junction end that differs from germline. The chain is built from TRBV9 and TRBJ2-7; D may correspond to TRBD1 or TRBD2 (7 bases each). The CDR3 extends over 16 amino acids. Germline V gives CDR1 SGDLS, CDR2 YYNGEE. Here the CDR3 reads CARSVGGGGYTYEQYF. The CDR3 region has the DNA TGTGCCCGCAGCGTAGGGGGCGGGGGTTACACCTACGAGCAGTACTTC.

The rearrangement joins TRBV5-6 to TRBJ1-2; no reliable D call. Trimming cost V 0 bases and J 5 bases, with 14 bases left between them. Germline CDR1 is SGHDT and CDR2 is YYEEEE. This CDR3 comprises 15 residues. Here the CDR3 reads CASSLGPEKVYGYTF. The CDR3 nucleotides read TGTGCCAGCAGCTTGGGTCCAGAAAAGGTGTATGGCTACACCTTC.

The chain recombines TRBV19 with TRBJ1-2, with a weak D call TRBD1 (5 bases). The V and J ends lost 8 bases and 4 bases respectively, with 20 bases between them. This CDR3 has 15 residues. Germline V gives CDR1 LNHDA, CDR2 SQIVND (reference sequence). The CDR3 is CASWPSDTGAYGYTF. DNA of the CDR3: TGTGCCAGTTGGCCTTCAGACACTGGGGCCTATGGCTACACCTTC. Full variable domain (outside the CDR3, taken from reference TRBV19 and TRBJ1-2): DGGITQSPKYLFRKEGQNVTLSCEQNLNHDAMYWYRQDPGQGLRLIYYSQIVNDFQKGDIAEGYSVSREKKESFPLTVTSAQKNPTAFYLCASWPSDTGAYGYTFGSGTRLTVV.

The genes are TRBV28 and TRBJ1-2; D might be TRBD1 (6 bases). Looked up from germline, CDR1 is MDHEN and CDR2 is SYDVKM. Trimming left V 4 bases short and J 3 bases short, with 12 bases between. The CDR3 runs to 14 residues. DNA for the CDR3: TGTGCCAGCAGTTCTCCTCAGGGGTACTATGGCTACACCTTC. This encodes CASSSPQGYYGYTF.

This clone has just one count. The chain links TRBV10-3 to TRBJ2-2, with D tentatively TRBD2 (7 bases). The CDR3 runs to 16 residues. Trimming took off 6 bases at V and 0 bases at J, with 14 bases between the two ends. The germline V gene has CDR1 ENHRY and CDR2 SYGVKD. For the CDR3, the DNA is TGTGCCATCAGCGGAGGGGGAGGGACGAACACCGGGGAGCTGTTTTTT. It yields the protein CAISGGGGTNTGELFF.

The CDR3 coding sequence is TGTGCCAGCAGCTTAGGGGTCCAAGAGACCCAGTACTTC. Translated, it gives CASSLGVQETQYF. The chain joins TRBV11-2 to TRBJ2-5; D call uncertain. The V end was cut by 1 base, the J end by 1 base, with 4 bases between. The V gene's germline CDR1 is SGHAT and CDR2 FQNNGV. The CDR3 length is 13 residues.

The J gene is TRBJ2-7, the V gene TRBV6-5; no clear D gene. V was clipped by 10 bases and J by 12 bases, with 16 bases between them. The CDR3 spans 10 residues. Germline CDR1 reads MNHEY; CDR2 reads SVGAGI. CDR3 sequence (DNA): TGTGCCACTTCACTCCGGAATTCGTACTTC. It translates to CATSLRNSYF.

The genes are TRBV6-1 and TRBJ1-1, with D unresolved. The germline gives CDR1 MNHNS, CDR2 SASEGT. Trimming removed 3 bases at V and 11 bases at J, with 13 bases between. The CDR3 covers 12 residues. The CDR3 loop is CASSDLGSMAFF. DNA of the CDR3: TGTGCCAGCAGTGATTTAGGCAGTATGGCTTTCTTT.

The V call is TRBV18, the J call TRBJ2-5; TRBD2 aligns across 7 bases. Germline CDR1 reads KGHSH; CDR2 reads LQKENI. V lost 3 bases to trimming and J lost 2 bases; unmatched junction nucleotides: 6. The CDR3 contains 15 residues. Here the CDR3 DNA reads TGTGCCAGCTCACCCACTAGCGAGGGGCAAGAGACCCAGTACTTC. Protein product: CASSPTSEGQETQYF.

The chain recombines TRBV18 with TRBJ1-5; possible D gene TRBD1, 5 bases. CDR1 and CDR2 (germline): KGHSH, LQKENI. V was clipped by 4 bases and J by 3 bases, with 10 bases between them. The CDR3 contains 14 residues. The CDR3 is CASSRPGHNQPQHF. The DNA for the CDR3 is TGTGCCAGCTCACGCCCAGGGCACAATCAGCCCCAGCATTTT.

J is TRBJ2-3 and V is TRBV11-2, with a possible D match to TRBD1 (5 bases). V was trimmed by 9 bases and J by 9 bases, leaving 13 bases between them. Germline CDR1 and CDR2: SGHAT and FQNNGV. The CDR3 consists of 11 residues. As DNA, the CDR3 is TGTGCCAGTATCCTAGGGGCGACGCAGTATTTT. Translation gives CASILGATQYF.

A single count supports this clone. The genes are TRBV11-3 and TRBJ1-1; TRBD1 agrees at 7 bases. The germline V gene encodes CDR1 SGHNT and CDR2 YENEEA. This CDR3 contains 13 residues. Trimming took 3 bases from V and 4 from J; bases not matched to a gene: 2. CDR3 sequence: CASSLTGFTEAFF. CDR3 bases: TGTGCCAGCAGCTTGACAGGGTTCACTGAAGCTTTCTTT.

The chain employs TRBV7-3 and TRBJ1-1, with TRBD1 matching over 8 bases. Germline CDR1 SGHTA, CDR2 FQGTGA. Trimming cost V 6 bases and J 5 bases; bases outside gene matches: 11. CDR3 length equals 15 residues. The CDR3 DNA follows: TGTGCCAGCAGGTTACTGGACAGGGAAAATACTGAAGCTTTCTTT. This codes for CASRLLDRENTEAFF.

The chain couples TRBV29-1 to TRBJ2-1, with a tentative D call TRBD2 (5 bases). The germline V and J ends were trimmed by 7 bases and 9 bases, with 13 bases remaining between them. Germline lookup yields CDR1 SQVTM and CDR2 ANQGSEA. CDR3 size: 11 residues. The chain's CDR3 is CSERTRVEQFF. For the CDR3, the DNA is TGCAGCGAGAGAACTAGAGTTGAGCAGTTCTTC.

This clone came up once. J is TRBJ1-1 and V is TRBV28; D ambiguous. The germline V gene has CDR1 MDHEN and CDR2 SYDVKM. This CDR3 is built from 14 residues. V shed 7 bases and J shed 2 bases, with 14 bases lying between them. The CDR3 sequence is CASTEGQANTEAFF. In nucleotides, the CDR3 is TGTGCCAGCACAGAGGGCCAGGCAAACACTGAAGCTTTCTTT.

The chain combines TRBV6-1 with TRBJ2-7; no clear D gene. Germline CDR1 MNHNS, CDR2 SASEGT. There are 14 residues in the CDR3. Trimming left V 4 bases short and J 2 bases short, with 12 bases between. As DNA, the CDR3 is TGTGCCAGCAGTGTAGATCACGGCCCCTACGAGCAGTACTTC. Its translation is CASSVDHGPYEQYF.

V usage is TRBV30 and J usage is TRBJ2-1; D perhaps matches TRBD2 (5 bases). With 2 bases removed from V and 4 bases from J, the gap between germline ends came to 6 bases. The germline CDR1 and CDR2 sequences are GTSNPN and SVGIG (reference sequence). The CDR3 is 12 amino acids. The CDR3 spells CAWSPGYNEQFF. The CDR3 coding sequence is TGTGCCTGGAGTCCGGGGTACAATGAGCAGTTCTTC.

The chain links TRBV7-8 to TRBJ2-7; either TRBD1 or TRBD2 may supply D (5 bases each). Germline V gene sequence: CDR1 SGHVS, CDR2 FQNEAQ. Trimming took 5 bases from V and 5 from J, leaving 16 bases between them. The CDR3 is 14 amino acids. The CDR3, as DNA: TGTGCCAGCAGCAAATCCAACCGGGGCCACGAGCAGTACTTC. Protein sequence: CASSKSNRGHEQYF.

V usage is TRBV6-6 and J usage is TRBJ1-2; D is uncertain. Trimming removed 9 bases from V and 4 bases from J, with 18 bases in between. Germline CDR1 and CDR2: MNHNY and SVGAGI (reference sequence). The CDR3 covers 14 residues. CDR3: CASRSKRAPYGYTF. CDR3 DNA sequence: TGTGCCAGTCGATCTAAGAGGGCTCCCTATGGCTACACCTTC.